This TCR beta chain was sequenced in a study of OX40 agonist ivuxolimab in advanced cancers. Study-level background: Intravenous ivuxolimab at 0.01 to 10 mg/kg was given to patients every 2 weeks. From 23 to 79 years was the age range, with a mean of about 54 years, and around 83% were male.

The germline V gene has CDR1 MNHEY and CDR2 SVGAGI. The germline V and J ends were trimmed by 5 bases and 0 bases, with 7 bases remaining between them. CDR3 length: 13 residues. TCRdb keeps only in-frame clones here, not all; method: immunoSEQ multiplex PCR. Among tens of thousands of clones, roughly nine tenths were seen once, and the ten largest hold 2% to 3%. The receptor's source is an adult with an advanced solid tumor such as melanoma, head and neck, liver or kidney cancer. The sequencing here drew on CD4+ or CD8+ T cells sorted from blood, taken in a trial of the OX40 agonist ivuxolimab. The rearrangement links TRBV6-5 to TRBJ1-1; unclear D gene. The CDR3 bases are TGTGCCAGCAGTCTCGTTTTGAACACTGAAGCTTTCTTT. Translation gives CASSLVLNTEAFF.